This T cell receptor beta chain emerged from a study of OX40 agonist ivuxolimab in advanced cancers. Study-level background: With ivuxolimab, an agonistic anti-OX40 (CD134) antibody, patients were treated.

Clones were sequenced by immunoSEQ multiplex PCR, and TCRdb holds only the in-frame ones, with some missing. The table has about 50,000 clones, about 80% seen once; the top ten hold about 3.9%. Cycle 7 day 1, cycle 4 day 1, and baseline were the timepoints at which blood was sampled. The CDR3 runs 21 residues. The junction had 10 bases not matched to a gene; V was cut back by 0 bases and J by 2 bases. Germline CDR1 and CDR2: MGHRA and YSYEKL. The source was CD4+ or CD8+ T cells sorted from blood, collected in a trial of the OX40 agonist ivuxolimab. The V and J genes are TRBV4-1 and TRBJ2-1; 16 bases agree with TRBD2. The receptor was derived from an adult with an advanced solid tumor such as melanoma, head and neck, liver or kidney cancer. The CDR3 protein is CASSQDRGGTSGRGTYNEQFF. The CDR3 DNA sequence: TGCGCCAGCAGCCAAGATCGTGGAGGGACTAGCGGGAGGGGGACCTACAATGAGCAGTTCTTC.